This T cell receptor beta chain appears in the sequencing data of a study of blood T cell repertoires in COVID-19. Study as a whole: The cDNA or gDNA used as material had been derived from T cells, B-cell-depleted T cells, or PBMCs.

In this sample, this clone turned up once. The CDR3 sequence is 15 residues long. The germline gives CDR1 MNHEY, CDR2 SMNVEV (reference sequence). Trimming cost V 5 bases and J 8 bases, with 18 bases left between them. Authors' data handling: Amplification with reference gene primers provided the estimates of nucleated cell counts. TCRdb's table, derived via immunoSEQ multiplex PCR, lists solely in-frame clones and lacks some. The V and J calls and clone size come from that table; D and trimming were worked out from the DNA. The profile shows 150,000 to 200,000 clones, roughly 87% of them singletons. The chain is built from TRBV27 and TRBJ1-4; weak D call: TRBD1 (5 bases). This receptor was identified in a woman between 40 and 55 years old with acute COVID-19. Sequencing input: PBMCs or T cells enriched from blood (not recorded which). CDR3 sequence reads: CASSHNRPGREKLFF. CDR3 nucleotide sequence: TGTGCCAGCAGTCATAACAGGCCAGGAAGGGAAAAACTGTTTTTT.